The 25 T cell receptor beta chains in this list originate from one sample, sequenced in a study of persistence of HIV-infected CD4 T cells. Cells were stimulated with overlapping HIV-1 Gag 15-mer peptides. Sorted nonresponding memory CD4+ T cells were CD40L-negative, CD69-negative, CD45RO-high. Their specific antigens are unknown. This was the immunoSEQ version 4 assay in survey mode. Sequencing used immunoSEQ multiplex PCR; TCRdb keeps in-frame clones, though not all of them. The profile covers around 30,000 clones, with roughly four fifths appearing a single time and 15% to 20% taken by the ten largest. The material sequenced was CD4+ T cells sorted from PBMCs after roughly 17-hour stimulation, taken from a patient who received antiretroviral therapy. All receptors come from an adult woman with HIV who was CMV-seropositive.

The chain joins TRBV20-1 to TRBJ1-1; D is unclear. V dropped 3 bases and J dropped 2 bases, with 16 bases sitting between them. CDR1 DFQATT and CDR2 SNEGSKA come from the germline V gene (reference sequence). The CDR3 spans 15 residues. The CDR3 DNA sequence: TGCAGTGCTAGTAGCCATCCGACGGCAAACACTGAAGCTTTCTTT. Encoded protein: CSASSHPTANTEAFF.

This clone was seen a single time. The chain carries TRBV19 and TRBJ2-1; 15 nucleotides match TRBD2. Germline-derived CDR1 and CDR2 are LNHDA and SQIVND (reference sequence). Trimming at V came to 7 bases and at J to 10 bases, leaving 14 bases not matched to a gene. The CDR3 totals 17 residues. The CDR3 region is CASTSMWGLAGGGEQFF. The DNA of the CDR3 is TGTGCCAGTACCAGTATGTGGGGACTAGCGGGAGGTGGAGAGCAGTTCTTC. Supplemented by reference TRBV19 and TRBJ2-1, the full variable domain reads DGGITQSPKYLFRKEGQNVTLSCEQNLNHDAMYWYRQDPGQGLRLIYYSQIVNDFQKGDIAEGYSVSREKKESFPLTVTSAQKNPTAFYLCASTSMWGLAGGGEQFFGPGTRLTVL.

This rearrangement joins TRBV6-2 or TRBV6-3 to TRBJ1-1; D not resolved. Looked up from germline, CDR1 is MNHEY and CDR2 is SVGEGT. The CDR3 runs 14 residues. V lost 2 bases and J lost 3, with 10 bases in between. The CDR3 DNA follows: TGTGCCAGCAGTTACAAGGGTGGGGACACTGAAGCTTTCTTT. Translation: CASSYKGGDTEAFF.

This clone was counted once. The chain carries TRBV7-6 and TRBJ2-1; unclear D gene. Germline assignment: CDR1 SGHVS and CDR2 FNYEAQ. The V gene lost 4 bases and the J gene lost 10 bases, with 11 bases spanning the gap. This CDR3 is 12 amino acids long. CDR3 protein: CASSSYRGEQFF. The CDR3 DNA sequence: TGTGCCAGCAGCTCTTACAGAGGAGAGCAGTTCTTC.

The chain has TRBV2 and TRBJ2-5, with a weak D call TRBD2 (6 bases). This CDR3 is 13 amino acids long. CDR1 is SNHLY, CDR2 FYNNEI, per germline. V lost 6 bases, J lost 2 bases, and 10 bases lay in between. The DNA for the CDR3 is TGTGCCAGCAGGAAGGGACTTCAAGAGACCCAGTACTTC. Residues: CASRKGLQETQYF.

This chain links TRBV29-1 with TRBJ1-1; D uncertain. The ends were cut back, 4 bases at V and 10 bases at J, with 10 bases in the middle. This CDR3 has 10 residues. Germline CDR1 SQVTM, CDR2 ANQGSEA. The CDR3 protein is CSVVASGAFF. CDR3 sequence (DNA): TGCAGCGTTGTGGCCAGCGGAGCTTTCTTT.

Here the CDR3 DNA reads TGTGCCAGTAGTATAGGGACAGAAAACATTCAGTACTTC. Protein product: CASSIGTENIQYF. The rearrangement links TRBV19 to TRBJ2-4; possibly TRBD1 for D (6 bases). The CDR3 consists of 13 residues. Germline lookup yields CDR1 LNHDA and CDR2 SQIVND (reference sequence). Trimming took off 1 base at V and 5 bases at J, with 6 bases between the two ends.

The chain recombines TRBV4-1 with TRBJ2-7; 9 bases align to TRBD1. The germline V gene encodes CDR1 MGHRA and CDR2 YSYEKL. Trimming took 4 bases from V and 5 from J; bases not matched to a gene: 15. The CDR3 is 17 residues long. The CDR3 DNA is TGCGCCAGCAGCCGTTTGGACAGGGGCCTCCCTGGGAACGAGCAGTACTTC. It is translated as CASSRLDRGLPGNEQYF.

CDR3 bases: TGTGCCAGTAGTATTTGGTCGCCTAATCAGCCCCAGCATTTT. Translated: CASSIWSPNQPQHF. The rearrangement links TRBV19 to TRBJ1-5; D unresolved. Looked up from germline, CDR1 is LNHDA and CDR2 is SQIVND (reference sequence). This CDR3 spans 14 amino acids. V was trimmed by 3 bases and J by 4 bases, leaving 10 bases between them.

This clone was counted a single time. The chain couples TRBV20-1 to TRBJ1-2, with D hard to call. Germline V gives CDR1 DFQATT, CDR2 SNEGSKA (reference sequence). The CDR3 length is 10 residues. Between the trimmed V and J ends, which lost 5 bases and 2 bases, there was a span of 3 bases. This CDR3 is CSARNYGYTF. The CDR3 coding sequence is TGCAGTGCTCGGAACTATGGCTACACCTTC.

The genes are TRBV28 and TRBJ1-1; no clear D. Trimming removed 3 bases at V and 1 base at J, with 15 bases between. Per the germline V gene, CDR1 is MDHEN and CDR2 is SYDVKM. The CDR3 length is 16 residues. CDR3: CASSLANQRGNTEAFF. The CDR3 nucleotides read TGTGCCAGCAGTTTGGCGAATCAAAGAGGGAACACTGAAGCTTTCTTT. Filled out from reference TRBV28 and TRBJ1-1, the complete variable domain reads DVKVTQSSRYLVKRTGEKVFLECVQDMDHENMFWYRQDPGLGLRLIYFSYDVKMKEKGDIPEGYSVSREKKERFSLILESASTNQTSMYLCASSLANQRGNTEAFFGQGTRLTVV.

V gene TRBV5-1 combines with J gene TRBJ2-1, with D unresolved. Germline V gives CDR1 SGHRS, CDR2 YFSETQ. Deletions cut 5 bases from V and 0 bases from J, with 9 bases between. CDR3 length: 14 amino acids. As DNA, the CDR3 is TGCGCCAGCAGGTCTTTGAGCTCCTACAATGAGCAGTTCTTC. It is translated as CASRSLSSYNEQFF.

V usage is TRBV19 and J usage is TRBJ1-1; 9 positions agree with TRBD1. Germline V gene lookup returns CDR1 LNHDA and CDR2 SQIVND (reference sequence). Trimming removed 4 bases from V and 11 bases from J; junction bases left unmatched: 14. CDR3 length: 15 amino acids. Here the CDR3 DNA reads TGTGCCAGTAGTACCAAACAGGGGGCGACTTCGCGGGCTTTCTTT. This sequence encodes CASSTKQGATSRAFF.

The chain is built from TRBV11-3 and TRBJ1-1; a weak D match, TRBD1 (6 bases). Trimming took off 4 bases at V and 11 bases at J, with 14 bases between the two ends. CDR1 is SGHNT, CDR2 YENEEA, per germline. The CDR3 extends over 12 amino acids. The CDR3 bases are TGTGCCAGCAGCTCGGCCGGGACAAAGGCTTTCTTT. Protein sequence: CASSSAGTKAFF.

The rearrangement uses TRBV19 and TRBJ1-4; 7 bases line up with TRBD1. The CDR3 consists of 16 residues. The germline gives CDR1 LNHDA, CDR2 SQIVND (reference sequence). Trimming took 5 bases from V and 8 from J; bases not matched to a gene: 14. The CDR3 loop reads CASSPGQRTVVEKLFF. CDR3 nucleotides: TGTGCCAGTAGTCCGGGACAGAGGACAGTGGTCGAAAAACTGTTTTTT.

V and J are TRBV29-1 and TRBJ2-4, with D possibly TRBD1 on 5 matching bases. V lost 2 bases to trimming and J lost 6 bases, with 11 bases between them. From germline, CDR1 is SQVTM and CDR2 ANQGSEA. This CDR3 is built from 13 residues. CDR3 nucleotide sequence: TGCAGCGTTGAAAGAAGTCAGGGAAACATTCAGTACTTC. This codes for CSVERSQGNIQYF.

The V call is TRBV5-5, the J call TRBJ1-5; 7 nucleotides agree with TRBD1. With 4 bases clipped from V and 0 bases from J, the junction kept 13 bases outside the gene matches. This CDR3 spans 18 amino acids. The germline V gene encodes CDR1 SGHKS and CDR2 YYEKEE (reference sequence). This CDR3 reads CASSPTLTGTYSNQPQHF. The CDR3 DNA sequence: TGTGCCAGCAGCCCAACCTTGACAGGGACCTATAGCAATCAGCCCCAGCATTTT. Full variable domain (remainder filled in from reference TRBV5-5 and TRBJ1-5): DAGVTQSPTHLIKTRGQQVTLRCSPISGHKSVSWYQQVLGQGPQFIFQYYEKEERGRGNFPDRFSARQFPNYSSELNVNALLLGDSALYLCASSPTLTGTYSNQPQHFGDGTRLSIL.

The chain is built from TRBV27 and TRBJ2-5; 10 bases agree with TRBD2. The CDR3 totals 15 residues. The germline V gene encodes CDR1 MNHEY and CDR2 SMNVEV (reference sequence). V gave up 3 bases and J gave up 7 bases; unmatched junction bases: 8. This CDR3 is CASSLESSSGGTQYF. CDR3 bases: TGTGCCAGCAGTTTGGAGTCGTCTAGCGGGGGGACCCAGTACTTC.

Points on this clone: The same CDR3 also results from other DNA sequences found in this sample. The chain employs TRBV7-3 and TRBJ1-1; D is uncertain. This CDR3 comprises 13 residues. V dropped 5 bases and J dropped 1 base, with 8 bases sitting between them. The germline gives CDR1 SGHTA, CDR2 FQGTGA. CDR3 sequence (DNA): TGTGCCAGCAGCCTACAAGAGAACACTGAAGCTTTCTTT. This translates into CASSLQENTEAFF. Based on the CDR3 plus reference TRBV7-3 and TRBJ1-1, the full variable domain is GAGVSQTPSNKVTEKGKYVELRCDPISGHTALYWYRQSLGQGPEFLIYFQGTGAADDSGLPNDRFFAVRPEGSVSTLKIQRTERGDSAVYLCASSLQENTEAFFGQGTRLTVV.

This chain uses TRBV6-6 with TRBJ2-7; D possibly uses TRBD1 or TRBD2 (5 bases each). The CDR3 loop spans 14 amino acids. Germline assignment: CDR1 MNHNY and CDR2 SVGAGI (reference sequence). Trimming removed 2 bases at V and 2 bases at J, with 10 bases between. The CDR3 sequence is CASSYGTPAYEQYF. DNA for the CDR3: TGTGCCAGCAGTTACGGGACCCCCGCCTACGAGCAGTACTTC.

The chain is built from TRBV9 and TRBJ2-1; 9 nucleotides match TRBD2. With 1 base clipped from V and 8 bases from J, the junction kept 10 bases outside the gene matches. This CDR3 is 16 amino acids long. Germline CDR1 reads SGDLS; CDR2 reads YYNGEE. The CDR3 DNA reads TGTGCCAGCAGCGTAACCGCGGGACTAGCTATCGATGAGCAGTTCTTC. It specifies CASSVTAGLAIDEQFF. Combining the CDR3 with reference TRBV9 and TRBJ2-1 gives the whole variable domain DSGVTQTPKHLITATGQRVTLRCSPRSGDLSVYWYQQSLDQGLQFLIQYYNGEERAKGNILERFSAQQFPDLHSELNLSSLELGDSALYFCASSVTAGLAIDEQFFGPGTRLTVL.

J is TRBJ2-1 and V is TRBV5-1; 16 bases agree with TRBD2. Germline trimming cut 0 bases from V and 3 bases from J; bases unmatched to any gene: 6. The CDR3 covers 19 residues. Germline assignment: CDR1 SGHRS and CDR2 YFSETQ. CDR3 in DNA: TGCGCCAGCAGCTTGGCCGGGACTAGCGGGGGGGCCCGCTACAATGAGCAGTTCTTC. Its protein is CASSLAGTSGGARYNEQFF.

The CDR3 reads CASSLGAGTGDSGANVLTF. CDR3 sequence (DNA): TGTGCCAGCAGTTTGGGGGCGGGGACAGGGGACTCTGGGGCCAACGTCCTGACTTTC. The chain recombines TRBV28 with TRBJ2-6; 10 positions match TRBD1. With V trimmed by 3 bases and J by 0 bases, 8 bases remained unmatched. This CDR3 spans 19 amino acids. The germline CDR1 and CDR2 sequences are MDHEN and SYDVKM. Full variable domain (remainder filled in from reference TRBV28 and TRBJ2-6): DVKVTQSSRYLVKRTGEKVFLECVQDMDHENMFWYRQDPGLGLRLIYFSYDVKMKEKGDIPEGYSVSREKKERFSLILESASTNQTSMYLCASSLGAGTGDSGANVLTFGAGSRLTVL.

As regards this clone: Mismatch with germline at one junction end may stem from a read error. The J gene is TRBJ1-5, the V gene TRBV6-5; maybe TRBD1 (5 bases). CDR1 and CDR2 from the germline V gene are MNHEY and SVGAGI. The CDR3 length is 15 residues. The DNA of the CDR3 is TGTGCCAGCAGTAACTCACGGGGGAGAGGGCAGCCCCAGCATTTT. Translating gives CASSNSRGRGQPQHF.

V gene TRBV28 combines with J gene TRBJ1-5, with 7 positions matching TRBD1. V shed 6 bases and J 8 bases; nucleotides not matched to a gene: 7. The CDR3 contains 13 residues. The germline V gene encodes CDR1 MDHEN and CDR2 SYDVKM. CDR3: CASSSGGSKPQHF. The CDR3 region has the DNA TGTGCCAGCAGCTCAGGGGGTAGCAAGCCCCAGCATTTT.